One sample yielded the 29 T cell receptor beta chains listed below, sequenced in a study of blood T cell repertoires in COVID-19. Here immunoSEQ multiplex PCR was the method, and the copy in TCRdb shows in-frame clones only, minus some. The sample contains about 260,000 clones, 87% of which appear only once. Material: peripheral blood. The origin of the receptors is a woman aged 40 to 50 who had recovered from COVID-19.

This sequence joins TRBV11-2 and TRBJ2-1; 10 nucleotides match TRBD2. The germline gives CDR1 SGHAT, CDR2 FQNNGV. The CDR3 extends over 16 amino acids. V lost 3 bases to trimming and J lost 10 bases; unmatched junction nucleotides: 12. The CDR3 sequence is CASSFSGKRGGTEQFF. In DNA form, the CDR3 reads TGTGCCAGCAGCTTTTCGGGAAAGCGGGGGGGGACGGAGCAGTTCTTC.

The DNA for the CDR3 is TGCGCCAGCAGCCAAGATTCTCGGCAGGCCTCTGGAAACACCATATATTTT. Translating it yields CASSQDSRQASGNTIYF. The J gene is TRBJ1-3, the V gene TRBV4-1; D gene ambiguous. This CDR3 region has 17 residues. V was trimmed by 0 bases and J by 0 bases, leaving 12 bases between them. Germline assignment: CDR1 MGHRA and CDR2 YSYEKL.

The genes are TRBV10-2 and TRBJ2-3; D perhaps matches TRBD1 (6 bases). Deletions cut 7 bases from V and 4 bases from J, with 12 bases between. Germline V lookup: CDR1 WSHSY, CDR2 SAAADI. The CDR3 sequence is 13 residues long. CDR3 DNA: TGCGCCAGCACAATACAGGGACCAGATACGCAGTATTTT. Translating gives CASTIQGPDTQYF.

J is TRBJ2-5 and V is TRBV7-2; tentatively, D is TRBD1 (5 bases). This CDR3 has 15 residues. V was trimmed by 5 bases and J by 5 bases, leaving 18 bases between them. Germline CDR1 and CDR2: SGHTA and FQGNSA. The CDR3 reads CASSPNQGIQETQYF. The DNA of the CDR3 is TGTGCCAGCAGCCCAAACCAGGGTATTCAGGAGACCCAGTACTTC.

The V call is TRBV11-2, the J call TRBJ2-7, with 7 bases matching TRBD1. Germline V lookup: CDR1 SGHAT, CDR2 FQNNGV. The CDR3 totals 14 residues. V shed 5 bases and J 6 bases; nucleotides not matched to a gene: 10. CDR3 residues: CASSRTGEDAEQYF. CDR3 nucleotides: TGTGCCAGCAGCCGAACAGGGGAAGATGCCGAGCAGTACTTC.

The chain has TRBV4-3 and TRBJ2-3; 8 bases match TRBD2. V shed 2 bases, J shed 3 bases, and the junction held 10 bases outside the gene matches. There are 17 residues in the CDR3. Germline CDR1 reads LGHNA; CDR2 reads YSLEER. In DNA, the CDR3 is TGCGCCAGCAGCCAACCACCAGCGGGGGCGGAGACAGATACGCAGTATTTT. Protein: CASSQPPAGAETDTQYF.

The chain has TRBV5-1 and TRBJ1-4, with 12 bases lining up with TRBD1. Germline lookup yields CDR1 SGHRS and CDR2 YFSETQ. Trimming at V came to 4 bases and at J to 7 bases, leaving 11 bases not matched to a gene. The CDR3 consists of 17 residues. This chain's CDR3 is CASSRAGTGGLGEKLFF. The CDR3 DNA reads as TGCGCCAGCAGCCGGGCGGGGACAGGGGGCCTCGGTGAAAAACTGTTTTTT.

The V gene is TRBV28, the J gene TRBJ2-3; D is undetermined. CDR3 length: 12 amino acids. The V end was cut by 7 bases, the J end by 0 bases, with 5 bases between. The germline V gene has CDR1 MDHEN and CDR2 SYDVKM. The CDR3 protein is CASMTSTDTQYF. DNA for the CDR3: TGTGCCAGCATGACTAGCACAGATACGCAGTATTTT. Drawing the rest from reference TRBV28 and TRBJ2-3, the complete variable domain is DVKVTQSSRYLVKRTGEKVFLECVQDMDHENMFWYRQDPGLGLRLIYFSYDVKMKEKGDIPEGYSVSREKKERFSLILESASTNQTSMYLCASMTSTDTQYFGPGTRLTVL.

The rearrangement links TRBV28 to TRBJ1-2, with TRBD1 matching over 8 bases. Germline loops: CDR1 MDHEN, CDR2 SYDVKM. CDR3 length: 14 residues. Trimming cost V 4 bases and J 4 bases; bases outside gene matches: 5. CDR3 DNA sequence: TGTGCCAGCAGTTCCCCAGGGGGCACCTATGGCTACACCTTC. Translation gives CASSSPGGTYGYTF.

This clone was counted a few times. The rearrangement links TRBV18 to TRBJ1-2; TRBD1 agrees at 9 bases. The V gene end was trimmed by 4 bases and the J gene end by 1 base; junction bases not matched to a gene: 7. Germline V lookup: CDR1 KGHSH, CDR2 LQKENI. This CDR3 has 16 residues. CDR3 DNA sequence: TGTGCCAGCTCACTGGGACAGGGCGCCTTTAACTATGGCTACACCTTC. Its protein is CASSLGQGAFNYGYTF.

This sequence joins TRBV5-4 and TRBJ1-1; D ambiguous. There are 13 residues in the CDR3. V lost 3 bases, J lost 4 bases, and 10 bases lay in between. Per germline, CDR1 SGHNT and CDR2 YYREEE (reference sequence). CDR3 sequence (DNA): TGTGCCAGCAGCTCAAATCTAGCCACTGAAGCTTTCTTT. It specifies CASSSNLATEAFF.

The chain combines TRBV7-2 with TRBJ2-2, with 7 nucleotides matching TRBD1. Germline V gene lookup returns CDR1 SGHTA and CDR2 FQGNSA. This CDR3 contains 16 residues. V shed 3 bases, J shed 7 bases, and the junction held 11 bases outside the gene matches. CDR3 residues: CASSLKAGGLNGELFF. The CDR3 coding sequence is TGTGCCAGCAGCTTGAAGGCAGGGGGTTTGAACGGGGAGCTGTTTTTT.

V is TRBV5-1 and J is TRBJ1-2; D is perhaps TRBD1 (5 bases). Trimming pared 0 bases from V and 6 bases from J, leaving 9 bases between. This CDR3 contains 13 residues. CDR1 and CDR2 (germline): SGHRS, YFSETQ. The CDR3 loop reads CASSLEGVDGYTF. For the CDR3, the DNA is TGCGCCAGCAGCTTGGAAGGGGTGGATGGCTACACCTTC.

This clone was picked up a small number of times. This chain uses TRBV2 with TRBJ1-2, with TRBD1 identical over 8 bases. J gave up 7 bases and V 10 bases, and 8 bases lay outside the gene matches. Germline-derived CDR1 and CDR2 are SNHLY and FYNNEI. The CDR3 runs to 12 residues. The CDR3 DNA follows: TGTGCCACCAACCCAGGGGGCCCTGGCTACACCTTC. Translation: CATNPGGPGYTF.

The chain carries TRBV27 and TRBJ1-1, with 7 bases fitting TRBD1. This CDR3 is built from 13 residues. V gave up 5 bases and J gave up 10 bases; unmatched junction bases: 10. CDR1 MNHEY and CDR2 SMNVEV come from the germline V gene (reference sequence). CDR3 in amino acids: CASSPRQGSGAFF. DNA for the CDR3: TGTGCCAGCAGTCCCCGACAGGGCTCGGGAGCTTTCTTT.

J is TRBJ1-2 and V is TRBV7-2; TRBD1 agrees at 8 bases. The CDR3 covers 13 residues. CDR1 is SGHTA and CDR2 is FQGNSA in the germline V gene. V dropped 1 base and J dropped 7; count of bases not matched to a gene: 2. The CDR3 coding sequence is TGTGCCAGCAGCTTAGGCAGGGGGCTTGGCTACACCTTC. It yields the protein CASSLGRGLGYTF. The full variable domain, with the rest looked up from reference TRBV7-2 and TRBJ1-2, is GAGVSQSPSNKVTEKGKDVELRCDPISGHTALYWYRQSLGQGLEFLIYFQGNSAPDKSGLPSDRFSAERTGGSVSTLTIQRTQQEDSAVYLCASSLGRGLGYTFGSGTRLTVV.

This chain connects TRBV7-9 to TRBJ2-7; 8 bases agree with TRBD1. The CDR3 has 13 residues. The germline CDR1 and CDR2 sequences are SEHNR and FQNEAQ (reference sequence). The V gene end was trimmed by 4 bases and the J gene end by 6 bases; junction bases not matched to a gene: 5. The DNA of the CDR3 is TGTGCCAGCAGCTCAGGACAGGGAGGCGAGCAGTACTTC. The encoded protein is CASSSGQGGEQYF.

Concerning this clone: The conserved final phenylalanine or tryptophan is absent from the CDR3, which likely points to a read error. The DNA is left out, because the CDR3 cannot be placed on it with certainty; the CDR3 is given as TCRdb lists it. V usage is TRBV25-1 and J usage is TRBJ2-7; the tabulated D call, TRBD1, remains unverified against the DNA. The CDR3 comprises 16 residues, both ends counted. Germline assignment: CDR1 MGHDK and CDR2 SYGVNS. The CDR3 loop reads CASSPQEQGSLSGAVH.

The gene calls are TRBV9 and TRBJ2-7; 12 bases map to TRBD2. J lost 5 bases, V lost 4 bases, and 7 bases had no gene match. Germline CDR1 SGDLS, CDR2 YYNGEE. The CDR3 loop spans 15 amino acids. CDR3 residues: CASSPSGGASHEQYF. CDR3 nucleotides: TGTGCCAGCAGCCCTAGCGGGGGGGCCAGCCACGAGCAGTACTTC.

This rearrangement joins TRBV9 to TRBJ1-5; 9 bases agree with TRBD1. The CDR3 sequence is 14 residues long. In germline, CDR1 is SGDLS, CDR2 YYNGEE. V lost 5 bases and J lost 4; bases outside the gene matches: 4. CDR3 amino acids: CASSHGTGNQPQHF. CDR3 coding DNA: TGTGCCAGCAGTCACGGGACAGGGAATCAGCCCCAGCATTTT.

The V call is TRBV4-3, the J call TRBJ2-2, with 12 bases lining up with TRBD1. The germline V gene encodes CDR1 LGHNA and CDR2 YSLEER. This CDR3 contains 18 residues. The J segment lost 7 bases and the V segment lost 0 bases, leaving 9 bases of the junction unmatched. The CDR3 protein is CASSQDRMGTGGFGELFF. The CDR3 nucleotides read TGCGCCAGCAGCCAAGATCGGATGGGGACAGGGGGCTTCGGGGAGCTGTTTTTT.

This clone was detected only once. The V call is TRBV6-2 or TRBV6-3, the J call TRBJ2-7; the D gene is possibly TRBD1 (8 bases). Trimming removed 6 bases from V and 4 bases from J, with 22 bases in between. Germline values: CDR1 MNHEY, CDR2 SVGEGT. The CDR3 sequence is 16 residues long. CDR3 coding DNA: TGTGCCAGCAGCCAACAGGGGGGGCGCTTCGGGTACGAGCAGTACTTC. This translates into CASSQQGGRFGYEQYF.

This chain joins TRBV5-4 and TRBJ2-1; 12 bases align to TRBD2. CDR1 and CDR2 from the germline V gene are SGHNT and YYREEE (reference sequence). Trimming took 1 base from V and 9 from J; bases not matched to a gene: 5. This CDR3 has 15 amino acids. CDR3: CASSLSSGGASEQFF. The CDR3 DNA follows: TGTGCCAGCAGCTTGTCTAGCGGGGGGGCAAGTGAGCAGTTCTTC.

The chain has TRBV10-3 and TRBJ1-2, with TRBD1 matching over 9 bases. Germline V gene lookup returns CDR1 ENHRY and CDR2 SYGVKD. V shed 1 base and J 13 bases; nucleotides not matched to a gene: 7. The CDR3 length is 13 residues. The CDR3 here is CAISEFPRDRVTF. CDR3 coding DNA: TGTGCCATCAGTGAGTTCCCCCGGGACAGGGTCACCTTC.

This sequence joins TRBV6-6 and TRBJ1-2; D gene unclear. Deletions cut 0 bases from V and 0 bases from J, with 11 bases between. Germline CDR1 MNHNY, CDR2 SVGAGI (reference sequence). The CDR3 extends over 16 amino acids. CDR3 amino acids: CASSYSRQTANYGYTF. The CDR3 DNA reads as TGTGCCAGCAGTTACTCGAGGCAGACGGCTAACTATGGCTACACCTTC.

CDR3 nucleotide sequence: TGCAGCGTTGGGCAGGGGGCAGATACGCAGTATTTT. Protein product: CSVGQGADTQYF. This chain links TRBV29-1 with TRBJ2-3, with 7 bases lining up with TRBD1. CDR1 is SQVTM and CDR2 is ANQGSEA in the germline V gene. Trimming took 4 bases from V and 4 from J; bases not matched to a gene: 2. This CDR3 is built from 12 residues.

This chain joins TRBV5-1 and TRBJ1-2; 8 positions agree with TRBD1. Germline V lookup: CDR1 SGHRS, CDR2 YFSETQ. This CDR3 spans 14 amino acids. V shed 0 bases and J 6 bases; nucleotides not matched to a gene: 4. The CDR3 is CASSLEGQGDGYTF. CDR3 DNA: TGCGCCAGCAGCTTGGAAGGACAGGGTGATGGCTACACCTTC.

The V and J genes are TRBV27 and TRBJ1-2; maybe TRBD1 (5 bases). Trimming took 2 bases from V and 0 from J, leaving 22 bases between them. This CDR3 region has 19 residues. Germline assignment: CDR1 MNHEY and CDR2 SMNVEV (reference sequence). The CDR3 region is CASSLMSRAGWASNYGYTF. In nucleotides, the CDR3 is TGTGCCAGCAGTTTAATGTCTCGGGCAGGGTGGGCATCTAACTATGGCTACACCTTC.

The CDR3 DNA is TGTGCCAGCAGCCACGGGACAGGGGGACGGGAGCTGTTTTTT. This sequence encodes CASSHGTGGRELFF. This sequence joins TRBV7-9 and TRBJ2-2; 11 nucleotides match TRBD1. The V gene's germline CDR1 is SEHNR and CDR2 FQNEAQ (reference sequence). There are 14 residues in the CDR3. V was pared by 5 bases and J by 9 bases, with 5 bases of the junction left unmatched.